Presented here are 32 T cell receptor beta chains from one specimen sequenced in a study of cytotoxic CD8 clonotypes in ibrutinib-treated CLL. Sequencing was performed with immunoSEQ multiplex PCR; in TCRdb, only in-frame clones are kept and a portion is missing. The sample lists 50,000 to 60,000 clones, approximately 82% occurring once. Sample: PBMCs, taken after 24 months of ibrutinib treatment. The receptors come from a human donor with chronic lymphocytic leukemia.

This chain links TRBV19 with TRBJ2-5; D may be TRBD2 (5 bases). The CDR3 spans 13 residues. Trimming cost V 5 bases and J 0 bases, with 7 bases left between them. Germline values: CDR1 LNHDA, CDR2 SQIVND (reference sequence). CDR3 amino acids: CASSPGNQETQYF. The CDR3 bases are TGTGCCAGTAGTCCGGGGAACCAAGAGACCCAGTACTTC. The full variable domain, completed using reference TRBV19 and TRBJ2-5, is DGGITQSPKYLFRKEGQNVTLSCEQNLNHDAMYWYRQDPGQGLRLIYYSQIVNDFQKGDIAEGYSVSREKKESFPLTVTSAQKNPTAFYLCASSPGNQETQYFGPGTRLLVL.

This clone has a handful of counts. The J gene is TRBJ1-1, the V gene TRBV30; the D is unclear. The CDR3 has 13 amino acids. Trimming removed 8 bases at V and 4 bases at J, with 17 bases between. Germline CDR1 GTSNPN, CDR2 SVGIG (reference sequence). CDR3 bases: TGTGCCGGCACGGGCCTTATGACCACTGAAGCTTTCTTT. It translates to CAGTGLMTTEAFF.

This chain's CDR3 is CASSDPLRTGNEQYF. In DNA form, the CDR3 reads TGTGCCAGCAGTGATCCTCTCCGGACAGGGAACGAGCAGTACTTC. The rearrangement joins TRBV6-1 to TRBJ2-7; 8 positions match TRBD1. The junction had 9 bases not matched to a gene; V was cut back by 3 bases and J by 5 bases. The CDR3 is 15 amino acids. Germline loops: CDR1 MNHNS, CDR2 SASEGT.

The rearrangement joins TRBV19 to TRBJ2-3; D assignment may be TRBD1 or TRBD2 (6 bases each). The CDR3 runs 15 residues. The germline CDR1 and CDR2 sequences are LNHDA and SQIVND (reference sequence). Deletions cut 3 bases from V and 1 base from J, with 11 bases between. CDR3 DNA: TGTGCCAGTAGTATCGGAGGGGGAGGCACAGATACGCAGTATTTT. Translation gives CASSIGGGGTDTQYF.

J is TRBJ1-2 and V is TRBV19, with TRBD1 matching 7 bases. V dropped 4 bases and J dropped 3; count of bases not matched to a gene: 5. Germline V lookup: CDR1 LNHDA, CDR2 SQIVND (reference sequence). CDR3 length: 14 residues. The CDR3 bases are TGTGCCAGTAGTACCAGGGACAGCGACTATGGCTACACCTTC. Translated: CASSTRDSDYGYTF.

This clone was found a few times. The rearrangement links TRBV10-1 to TRBJ2-3, with 8 bases aligning to TRBD2. Germline loops: CDR1 WNHNN, CDR2 SYGVQD (reference sequence). The ends lost 0 bases at V and 0 bases at J; junction bases unmatched: 5. This CDR3 comprises 17 residues. The CDR3 loop is CASSESTLADSTDTQYF. The CDR3 bases are TGCGCCAGCAGTGAGTCGACACTAGCGGATAGCACAGATACGCAGTATTTT.

DNA of the CDR3: TGCGCCAGCAGCCAATTTCTGGGGGACACAGATACGCAGTATTTT. As protein: CASSQFLGDTDTQYF. V gene TRBV4-1 combines with J gene TRBJ2-3; D is possibly TRBD1 or TRBD2 (5 bases each). V gave up 2 bases and J gave up 2 bases, with 11 bases separating them. The CDR3 covers 15 residues. CDR1 is MGHRA and CDR2 is YSYEKL in the germline V gene.

The CDR3 bases are TGTGCCAGCAGGACGGGACAGACAATAACTTTCAATCAGCCCCAGCATTTT. It specifies CASRTGQTITFNQPQHF. The chain is built from TRBV28 and TRBJ1-5, with 7 bases identical to TRBD1. The germline gives CDR1 MDHEN, CDR2 SYDVKM. The junction had 14 bases not matched to a gene; V was cut back by 6 bases and J by 3 bases. The CDR3 is 17 residues long. Based on the CDR3 plus reference TRBV28 and TRBJ1-5, the full variable domain is DVKVTQSSRYLVKRTGEKVFLECVQDMDHENMFWYRQDPGLGLRLIYFSYDVKMKEKGDIPEGYSVSREKKERFSLILESASTNQTSMYLCASRTGQTITFNQPQHFGDGTRLSIL.

This chain's CDR3 is CARRDGTGGNGYTF. For the CDR3, the DNA is TGTGCCAGAAGAGACGGGACAGGGGGGAATGGCTACACCTTC. The V and J genes are TRBV2 and TRBJ1-2; 11 nucleotides agree with TRBD1. Trimming removed 9 bases from V and 6 bases from J; junction bases left unmatched: 9. The CDR3 consists of 14 residues. Germline lookup yields CDR1 SNHLY and CDR2 FYNNEI.

The V gene is TRBV18, the J gene TRBJ1-1; D call uncertain. This CDR3 is 13 amino acids long. Looked up from germline, CDR1 is KGHSH and CDR2 is LQKENI. V shed 5 bases and J shed 4 bases, with 11 bases lying between them. CDR3 nucleotide sequence: TGTGCCAGCTCAGTGTCAACGAGCACTGAAGCTTTCTTT. Translated: CASSVSTSTEAFF.

This chain joins TRBV7-2 and TRBJ2-5; D possibly corresponds to TRBD2 (5 bases). V dropped 3 bases and J dropped 2 bases, with 13 bases sitting between them. This CDR3 has 15 residues. Looked up from germline, CDR1 is SGHTA and CDR2 is FQGNSA. CDR3 sequence (DNA): TGTGCCAGCAGCTTCGGGGAGCGATTACAAGAGACCCAGTACTTC. It translates to CASSFGERLQETQYF.

This clone has only one observation. The chain is built from TRBV27 and TRBJ2-5; TRBD2 matches at 7 bases. Germline values: CDR1 MNHEY, CDR2 SMNVEV (reference sequence). V gave up 7 bases and J gave up 3 bases; unmatched junction bases: 8. There are 14 residues in the CDR3. The CDR3 here is CASTLKAGEETQYF. Written as DNA, the CDR3 is TGTGCCAGCACCCTAAAGGCGGGGGAAGAGACCCAGTACTTC.

The V call is TRBV18, the J call TRBJ1-1; D perhaps matches TRBD1 (6 bases). This CDR3 is 16 amino acids long. Between the trimmed V and J ends, which lost 0 bases and 4 bases, there was a span of 15 bases. The V gene's germline CDR1 is KGHSH and CDR2 LQKENI. The CDR3 region is CASSPPTGRWGTEAFF. As DNA, the CDR3 is TGTGCCAGCTCACCACCGACAGGTAGGTGGGGCACTGAAGCTTTCTTT.

The chain uses TRBV28 and TRBJ2-3; 8 positions agree with TRBD2. Germline V gives CDR1 MDHEN, CDR2 SYDVKM. The CDR3 extends over 18 amino acids. After removal of 3 bases from V and 0 bases from J, the junction contained 11 bases not matched to a gene. The CDR3 DNA reads TGTGCCAGCAGTTTGTTCGGGAGCGGGGGATTTAGCACAGATACGCAGTATTTT. Protein sequence: CASSLFGSGGFSTDTQYF.

V gene TRBV5-6 combines with J gene TRBJ2-5; TRBD2 aligns across 10 bases. V lost 4 bases, J lost 5 bases, and 14 bases stayed unmatched. CDR3 length: 17 residues. Germline CDR1 SGHDT, CDR2 YYEEEE. CDR3 nucleotides: TGTGCCAGCAGCCGAAGTGGACTAGCGGAGAGGGGCGAGACCCAGTACTTC. Translation: CASSRSGLAERGETQYF.

This clone came up a few times. In DNA form, the CDR3 reads TGTGCCAGTAGTACCACCCTTGCGGGGAACACTGAAGCTTTCTTT. Translating it yields CASSTTLAGNTEAFF. V usage is TRBV19 and J usage is TRBJ1-1; D not resolved. Germline values: CDR1 LNHDA, CDR2 SQIVND (reference sequence). V lost 4 bases and J 1 base, leaving 13 bases between the germline ends. The CDR3 runs to 15 residues.

This clone was observed a few times. The CDR3 spells CASSMGGSASYGYTF. For the CDR3, the DNA is TGTGCCAGTAGTATGGGAGGATCCGCAAGCTATGGCTACACCTTC. The chain couples TRBV19 to TRBJ1-2; unclear D gene. The CDR3 has 15 amino acids. Trimming removed 3 bases from V and 4 bases from J, with 15 bases in between. Germline V gene sequence: CDR1 LNHDA, CDR2 SQIVND (reference sequence). The whole variable domain, remainder taken from reference TRBV19 and TRBJ1-2, is DGGITQSPKYLFRKEGQNVTLSCEQNLNHDAMYWYRQDPGQGLRLIYYSQIVNDFQKGDIAEGYSVSREKKESFPLTVTSAQKNPTAFYLCASSMGGSASYGYTFGSGTRLTVV.

The chain joins TRBV11-2 to TRBJ2-3, with TRBD1 matching over 10 bases. The CDR3 is 15 amino acids. J was trimmed by 7 bases and V by 5 bases; bases with no gene match: 9. Germline V CDR1 and CDR2: SGHAT, FQNNGV. The CDR3 here is CASSSQGQGPNTQYF. Here the CDR3 DNA reads TGTGCCAGCAGCAGCCAGGGACAGGGGCCGAATACGCAGTATTTT.

The V gene is TRBV19, the J gene TRBJ2-7; 14 bases are a match to TRBD2. Germline trimming cut 3 bases from V and 5 bases from J; bases unmatched to any gene: 3. This CDR3 is 15 amino acids long. Germline V gene lookup returns CDR1 LNHDA and CDR2 SQIVND (reference sequence). This CDR3 reads CASSIRGLAGDEQYF. CDR3 DNA: TGTGCCAGTAGTATCAGGGGACTAGCGGGAGACGAGCAGTACTTC.

This clone was seen more than once but under ten times. This chain uses TRBV30 with TRBJ1-1; D possibly corresponds to TRBD1 (5 bases). V dropped 2 bases and J dropped 5 bases, with 15 bases sitting between them. Germline CDR1 reads GTSNPN; CDR2 reads SVGIG (reference sequence). This CDR3 contains 14 residues. The CDR3 DNA is TGTGCCTGGAGTCCAGGGAGGACAACTACTGAAGCTTTCTTT. The encoded protein is CAWSPGRTTTEAFF.

The chain couples TRBV6-1 to TRBJ2-7, with 10 positions matching TRBD2. The V segment lost 4 bases and the J segment 5 bases; nucleotides outside the gene matches: 8. The CDR3 runs 15 residues. CDR1 and CDR2 (germline): MNHNS, SASEGT. The CDR3 reads CASSGTSGGGNEQYF. CDR3 DNA: TGTGCCAGCAGTGGGACTAGCGGCGGGGGTAACGAGCAGTACTTC.

J is TRBJ2-2 and V is TRBV9, with no clear D. Germline CDR1 is SGDLS and CDR2 is YYNGEE. This CDR3 has 16 amino acids. The ends were cut back, 4 bases at V and 2 bases at J, with 15 bases in the middle. The CDR3 protein is CASSLSLGSNTGELFF. CDR3 coding DNA: TGTGCCAGCAGCCTATCATTAGGGTCTAACACCGGGGAGCTGTTTTTT.

The CDR3 region is CASSRGTGGWGEQYF. In DNA form, the CDR3 reads TGCGCCAGCAGCCGCGGGACAGGCGGATGGGGAGAGCAGTACTTC. The chain joins TRBV4-1 to TRBJ2-7, with TRBD1 identical over 8 bases. Trimming cost V 4 bases and J 7 bases; bases outside gene matches: 12. The CDR3 sequence is 15 residues long. Germline loops: CDR1 MGHRA, CDR2 YSYEKL.

The chain couples TRBV9 to TRBJ2-7, with D possibly TRBD2 on 5 matching bases. Germline loops: CDR1 SGDLS, CDR2 YYNGEE. Trimming removed 0 bases at V and 2 bases at J, with 9 bases between. This CDR3 comprises 14 residues. CDR3 residues: CASSVGGLAYEQYF. The CDR3 DNA reads as TGTGCCAGCAGCGTAGGTGGACTCGCCTACGAGCAGTACTTC.

CDR3 DNA: TGTGCCAGCAGCCGGGACAAAGTTTCGTCGAGCACCGGGGAGCTGTTTTTT. This codes for CASSRDKVSSSTGELFF. The chain carries TRBV4-2 and TRBJ2-2, with a possible D match to TRBD1 (6 bases). Germline V gives CDR1 LGHNA, CDR2 YNFKEQ. This CDR3 spans 17 amino acids. The V end was cut by 4 bases, the J end by 4 bases, with 19 bases between.

This chain links TRBV10-3 with TRBJ2-5; D is unclear. CDR3 size: 12 residues. V was clipped by 3 bases and J by 8 bases, with 10 bases between them. Germline CDR1 and CDR2: ENHRY and SYGVKD. CDR3 DNA sequence: TGTGCCATCAGTGAAGGGTCAACAACCCAGTACTTC. It codes for CAISEGSTTQYF.

V is TRBV30 and J is TRBJ1-3, with 8 bases that match TRBD1. Germline values: CDR1 GTSNPN, CDR2 SVGIG (reference sequence). J lost 3 bases, V lost 2 bases, and 3 bases had no gene match. CDR3 length: 14 amino acids. For the CDR3, the DNA is TGTGCCTGGAGTAGACAGGGGAATGGAAACACCATATATTTT. Its protein product is CAWSRQGNGNTIYF.

J is TRBJ2-7 and V is TRBV5-1, with 7 bases matching TRBD1. This CDR3 is built from 14 residues. Trimming at V came to 3 bases and at J to 2 bases, leaving 5 bases not matched to a gene. Germline V gene lookup returns CDR1 SGHRS and CDR2 YFSETQ. DNA for the CDR3: TGCGCCAGCAGCTCAGGGACAGTAACCTACGAGCAGTACTTC. It is translated as CASSSGTVTYEQYF.

CDR3 nucleotide sequence: TGTGCCAGCACTAGGACAGGGCTGGACGAGCAGTACTTC. It encodes CASTRTGLDEQYF. V and J are TRBV6-1 and TRBJ2-7, with 8 bases identical to TRBD1. This CDR3 region has 13 residues. Per the germline V gene, CDR1 is MNHNS and CDR2 is SASEGT. V was pared by 7 bases and J by 5 bases, with 7 bases of the junction left unmatched.

The chain recombines TRBV6-5 with TRBJ2-7, with TRBD1 identical over 9 bases. The trim removed 4 bases at V and 9 bases at J, leaving 7 bases unmatched. The CDR3 runs to 13 residues. Germline loops: CDR1 MNHEY, CDR2 SVGAGI. CDR3 DNA sequence: TGTGCCAGCAGTTCGGAACAGGGGGCCGGGCAGTACTTC. It translates to CASSSEQGAGQYF.

The rearrangement joins TRBV9 to TRBJ2-1; TRBD2 matches at 8 bases. After removal of 0 bases from V and 5 bases from J, the junction contained 4 bases not matched to a gene. The CDR3 has 15 amino acids. Germline V gene lookup returns CDR1 SGDLS and CDR2 YYNGEE. In nucleotides, the CDR3 is TGTGCCAGCAGCGTAGCGGGAGGGCCAAACAATGAGCAGTTCTTC. Its translation is CASSVAGGPNNEQFF.

This clone was seen just once. The chain is built from TRBV7-9 and TRBJ2-7; 10 nucleotides agree with TRBD2. Trimming removed 1 base from V and 7 bases from J; junction bases left unmatched: 7. The CDR3 length is 15 residues. Germline V lookup: CDR1 SEHNR, CDR2 FQNEAQ (reference sequence). The DNA of the CDR3 is TGTGCCAGCAGCTTAGAAGCGGGAGGGCCCCTGGAGCAGTACTTC. Translating it yields CASSLEAGGPLEQYF.